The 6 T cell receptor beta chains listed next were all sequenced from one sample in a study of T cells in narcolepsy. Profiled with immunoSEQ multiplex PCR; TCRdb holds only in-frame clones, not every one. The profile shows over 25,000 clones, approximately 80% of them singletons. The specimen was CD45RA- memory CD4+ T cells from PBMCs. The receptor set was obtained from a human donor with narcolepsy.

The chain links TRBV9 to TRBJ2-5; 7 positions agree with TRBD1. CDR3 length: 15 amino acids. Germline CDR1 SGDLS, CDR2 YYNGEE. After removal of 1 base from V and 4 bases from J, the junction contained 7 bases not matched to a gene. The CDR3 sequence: CASSVSQGEGETQYF. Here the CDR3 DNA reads TGTGCCAGCAGCGTATCCCAGGGGGAAGGAGAGACCCAGTACTTC.

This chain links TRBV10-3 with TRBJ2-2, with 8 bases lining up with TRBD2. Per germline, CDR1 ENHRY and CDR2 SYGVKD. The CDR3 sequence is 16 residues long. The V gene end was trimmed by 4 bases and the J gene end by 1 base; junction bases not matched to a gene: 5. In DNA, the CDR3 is TGTGCCATCAGTGCGACGGCGGGGGGGAACACCGGGGAGCTGTTTTTT. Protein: CAISATAGGNTGELFF.

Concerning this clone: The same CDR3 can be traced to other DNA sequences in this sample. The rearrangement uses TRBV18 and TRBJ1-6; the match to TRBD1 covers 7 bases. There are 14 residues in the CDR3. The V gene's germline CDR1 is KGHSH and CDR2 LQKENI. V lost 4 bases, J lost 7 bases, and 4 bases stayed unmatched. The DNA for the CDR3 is TGTGCCAGCTCACGGCAGGGGGGCAATTCACCCCTCCACTTT. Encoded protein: CASSRQGGNSPLHF.

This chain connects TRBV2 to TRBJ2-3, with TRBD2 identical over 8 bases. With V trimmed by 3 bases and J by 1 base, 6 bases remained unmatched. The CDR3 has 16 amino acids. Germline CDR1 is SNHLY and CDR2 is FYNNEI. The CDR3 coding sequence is TGTGCCAGCAGTGATTGGGTGACTAGCGGCACAGATACGCAGTATTTT. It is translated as CASSDWVTSGTDTQYF.

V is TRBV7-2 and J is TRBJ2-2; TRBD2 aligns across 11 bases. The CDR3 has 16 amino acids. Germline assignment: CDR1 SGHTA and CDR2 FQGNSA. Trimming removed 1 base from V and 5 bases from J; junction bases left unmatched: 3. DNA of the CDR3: TGTGCCAGCAGCTTAGGACTAGCGGGGCTAACCGGGGAGCTGTTTTTT. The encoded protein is CASSLGLAGLTGELFF.

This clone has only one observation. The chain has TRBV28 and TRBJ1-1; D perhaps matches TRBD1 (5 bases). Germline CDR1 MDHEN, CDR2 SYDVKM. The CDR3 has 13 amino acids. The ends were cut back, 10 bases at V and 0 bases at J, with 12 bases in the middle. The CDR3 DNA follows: TGTGCCACCCTATGGGGCTTGAACACTGAAGCTTTCTTT. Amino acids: CATLWGLNTEAFF.